The 30 T cell receptor beta chains below all came from one sample that was sequenced in a study of blood T cell repertoires in COVID-19. The data were produced by immunoSEQ multiplex PCR, yet TCRdb's version contains in-frame clones alone and is incomplete. This table holds 180,000 or so clones, 60% to 80% found once. Specimen: PBMCs or T cells enriched from blood (not recorded which). The origin of the receptors is a man between 60 and 70 years old who had been exposed to COVID-19.

This clone occurred many times. This chain uses TRBV2 with TRBJ2-7, with a tentative D call TRBD1 (6 bases). Germline V CDR1 and CDR2: SNHLY, FYNNEI. V was shortened by 6 bases and J by 5 bases, with 11 bases between the two germline ends. CDR3 length equals 12 residues. CDR3 bases: TGTGCCAGCAGCCGAAACAGGGACGAGCAGTACTTC. Translated: CASSRNRDEQYF.

Only a few counts were recorded for this clone. The chain recombines TRBV19 with TRBJ2-2; 12 bases match TRBD2. After removal of 4 bases from V and 1 base from J, the junction contained 4 bases not matched to a gene. The CDR3 is 17 residues long. Looked up from germline, CDR1 is LNHDA and CDR2 is SQIVND (reference sequence). CDR3 DNA sequence: TGTGCCAGTAGTAAAAGGGGACTAGCGGGGAACACCGGGGAGCTGTTTTTT. It specifies CASSKRGLAGNTGELFF.

This clone was detected only once. The chain is built from TRBV25-1 and TRBJ1-2; 7 bases are a match to TRBD1. Trimming cost V 4 bases and J 8 bases; bases outside gene matches: 10. Germline CDR1 MGHDK, CDR2 SYGVNS. This CDR3 region has 14 residues. CDR3 protein: CASSAPHRGRGYTF. The CDR3 DNA follows: TGTGCCAGCAGTGCACCTCACAGGGGACGCGGCTACACCTTC.

The chain recombines TRBV27 with TRBJ1-2; D call uncertain. This CDR3 comprises 13 residues. The germline V gene has CDR1 MNHEY and CDR2 SMNVEV (reference sequence). The ends were cut back, 3 bases at V and 5 bases at J, with 10 bases in the middle. Written as DNA, the CDR3 is TGTGCCAGCAGTTTTTCGGGGAATTATGGCTACACCTTC. This codes for CASSFSGNYGYTF.

J is TRBJ1-5 and V is TRBV29-1; 9 bases align to TRBD1. V lost 6 bases, J lost 5 bases, and 8 bases stayed unmatched. The CDR3 is 14 amino acids. Germline V gene data show CDR1 as SQVTM and CDR2 as ANQGSEA. CDR3 DNA: TGCAGCGTGCGGACAGGGGCAACTGATCAGCCCCAGCATTTT. Its protein is CSVRTGATDQPQHF.

The CDR3 sequence: CASSTGLAGLQETQYF. CDR3 bases: TGTGCCAGCAGCACGGGACTAGCGGGGTTACAAGAGACCCAGTACTTC. This chain joins TRBV9 and TRBJ2-5, with 13 bases identical to TRBD2. V was clipped by 4 bases and J by 2 bases; unmatched bases: 5. CDR1 SGDLS and CDR2 YYNGEE come from the germline V gene. The CDR3 contains 16 residues.

This rearrangement joins TRBV19 to TRBJ1-1; a possible D gene is TRBD1 (6 bases). V shed 3 bases and J shed 9 bases, with 11 bases lying between them. The CDR3 contains 12 residues. CDR1 and CDR2 (germline): LNHDA, SQIVND (reference sequence). CDR3 sequence reads: CASSILDSKAFF. DNA for the CDR3: TGTGCCAGTAGTATCCTGGACAGTAAAGCTTTCTTT.

The genes are TRBV3-1 (or the pseudogene TRBV3-2) and TRBJ1-3; the D is unclear. Trimming shortened V by 6 bases and J by 2 bases, and 8 bases separated the two germline ends. This CDR3 contains 13 residues. CDR1 is LGHDT, CDR2 YNNKEL, per germline (reference sequence). The CDR3 is CASRPTTGNTIYF. In DNA, the CDR3 is TGTGCCAGCAGACCGACTACTGGAAACACCATATATTTT.

The chain uses TRBV27 and TRBJ2-7; the match to TRBD2 covers 7 bases. The CDR3 has 15 residues. The J segment lost 5 bases and the V segment lost 4 bases, leaving 11 bases of the junction unmatched. Germline V gene lookup returns CDR1 MNHEY and CDR2 SMNVEV (reference sequence). This CDR3 is CASSWGGVGPNEQYF. The CDR3 region has the DNA TGTGCCAGCAGTTGGGGGGGAGTTGGCCCTAACGAGCAGTACTTC.

The V call is TRBV6-5, the J call TRBJ1-2; D may be TRBD1 (6 bases). Germline loops: CDR1 MNHEY, CDR2 SVGAGI. The germline V and J ends were trimmed by 7 bases and 2 bases, with 11 bases remaining between them. This CDR3 region has 13 residues. CDR3 sequence reads: CASKIGQNYGYTF. For the CDR3, the DNA is TGTGCCAGCAAGATAGGACAGAACTATGGCTACACCTTC.

V and J are TRBV2 and TRBJ1-1; D not resolved. CDR3 length: 14 residues. Germline loops: CDR1 SNHLY, CDR2 FYNNEI. Deletions cut 7 bases from V and 7 bases from J, with 19 bases between. This chain's CDR3 is CASTLGGPRDEAFF. For the CDR3, the DNA is TGTGCCAGCACCCTAGGAGGGCCCCGCGATGAAGCTTTCTTT. Variable domain in full (rest from reference TRBV2 and TRBJ1-1): EPEVTQTPSHQVTQMGQEVILRCVPISNHLYFYWYRQILGQKVEFLVSFYNNEISEKSEIFDDQFSVERPDGSNFTLKIRSTKLEDSAMYFCASTLGGPRDEAFFGQGTRLTVV.

This rearrangement joins TRBV27 to TRBJ2-5, with D perhaps matching TRBD2 (6 bases). The length of the CDR3 is 16 residues. The V end was cut by 4 bases, the J end by 0 bases, with 15 bases between. The germline V gene encodes CDR1 MNHEY and CDR2 SMNVEV (reference sequence). This CDR3 reads CASSSLLRGNQETQYF. CDR3 in DNA: TGTGCCAGCAGTTCACTCCTTCGGGGGAACCAAGAGACCCAGTACTTC.

V and J are TRBV5-1 and TRBJ2-2; TRBD1 matches at 7 bases. V shed 0 bases, J shed 8 bases, and the junction held 7 bases outside the gene matches. Germline CDR1 and CDR2: SGHRS and YFSETQ. CDR3 length: 15 residues. The CDR3 coding sequence is TGCGCCAGCAGCTTGGAACAGGGGAAGGTGGGGGAGCTGTTTTTT. Its translation: CASSLEQGKVGELFF.

This chain links TRBV28 with TRBJ1-5; possibly TRBD1 for D (5 bases). Trimming left V 1 base short and J 5 bases short, with 9 bases between. Germline CDR1 reads MDHEN; CDR2 reads SYDVKM. The CDR3 runs 14 residues. This CDR3 is CASSLSRADQPQHF. The CDR3 region has the DNA TGTGCCAGCAGTTTATCCAGGGCCGATCAGCCCCAGCATTTT.

This clone was counted between two and nine times. This chain joins TRBV28 and TRBJ2-7, with a tentative D call TRBD2 (6 bases). This CDR3 contains 13 residues. The germline CDR1 and CDR2 sequences are MDHEN and SYDVKM. Trimming pared 8 bases from V and 2 bases from J, leaving 13 bases between. The CDR3 is CASLRRDPYEQYF. The CDR3 DNA reads as TGTGCCAGCTTGCGGCGGGACCCCTACGAGCAGTACTTC.

V is TRBV5-4 and J is TRBJ2-5, with D possibly TRBD1 on 6 matching bases. Germline V gene data show CDR1 as SGHNT and CDR2 as YYREEE (reference sequence). V was cut by 5 bases and J by 5 bases, with 13 bases left in between. The CDR3 totals 13 residues. CDR3 sequence: CASRLQGRETQYF. The CDR3 bases are TGTGCCAGCAGACTACAGGGTCGCGAGACCCAGTACTTC.

In its sample, this clone was seen a few times. The rearrangement joins TRBV10-3 to TRBJ1-4; TRBD1 is a possible D gene (6 bases). The CDR3 extends over 14 amino acids. Germline V gives CDR1 ENHRY, CDR2 SYGVKD. Trimming removed 10 bases from V and 4 bases from J, with 16 bases in between. This CDR3 reads CATGVGQINEKLFF. CDR3 nucleotides: TGTGCCACCGGGGTTGGACAGATTAATGAAAAACTGTTTTTT.

The chain recombines TRBV12-3 or TRBV12-4 with TRBJ2-1; 9 bases map to TRBD2. V lost 10 bases to trimming and J lost 0 bases; unmatched junction nucleotides: 1. The CDR3 is 13 amino acids. The CDR3 region has the DNA TGTGCCACACTAGCGGGCTCCTACAATGAGCAGTTCTTC. Residues: CATLAGSYNEQFF.

The table lists this clone with a few counts. This sequence joins TRBV6-5 and TRBJ1-2, with 8 bases identical to TRBD1. The ends lost 6 bases at V and 2 bases at J; junction bases unmatched: 8. Looked up from germline, CDR1 is MNHEY and CDR2 is SVGAGI. The CDR3 has 15 residues. CDR3 sequence: CASREQGALNYGYTF. Here the CDR3 DNA reads TGTGCCAGCAGGGAGCAGGGGGCCCTGAACTATGGCTACACCTTC.

The V gene is TRBV7-9, the J gene TRBJ1-1, with 8 bases fitting TRBD1. CDR1 is SEHNR, CDR2 FQNEAQ, per germline (reference sequence). The CDR3 contains 15 residues. Losses at the gene ends were 5 bases for V and 4 bases for J; bases not matched to a gene: 9. The CDR3 DNA reads TGTGCCAGCAGCCAACGGACAGGGAAGAGCACTGAAGCTTTCTTT. Amino acid sequence: CASSQRTGKSTEAFF. Supplemented by reference TRBV7-9 and TRBJ1-1, the full variable domain reads DTGVSQNPRHKITKRGQNVTFRCDPISEHNRLYWYRQTLGQGPEFLTYFQNEAQLEKSRLLSDRFSAERPKGSFSTLEIQRTEQGDSAMYLCASSQRTGKSTEAFFGQGTRLTVV.

The CDR3 is CSVARTGVLPEQYF. In nucleotides, the CDR3 is TGCAGCGTTGCTCGGACAGGGGTGTTGCCCGAGCAGTACTTC. The chain has TRBV29-1 and TRBJ2-7; TRBD1 matches 9 bases. The CDR3 runs 14 residues. Trimming removed 4 bases from V and 6 bases from J; junction bases left unmatched: 10. Germline values: CDR1 SQVTM, CDR2 ANQGSEA.

This rearrangement joins TRBV5-4 to TRBJ1-5, with 11 bases identical to TRBD1. CDR3 size: 14 residues. Germline loops: CDR1 SGHNT, CDR2 YYREEE (reference sequence). V shed 4 bases and J 6 bases; nucleotides not matched to a gene: 3. The CDR3 sequence is CASSSGTGGQPQHF. The CDR3 DNA follows: TGTGCCAGCAGCAGTGGGACAGGGGGTCAGCCCCAGCATTTT. The full variable domain, rest sourced from reference TRBV5-4 and TRBJ1-5, is ETGVTQSPTHLIKTRGQQVTLRCSSQSGHNTVSWYQQALGQGPQFIFQYYREEENGRGNFPPRFSGLQFPNYSSELNVNALELDDSALYLCASSSGTGGQPQHFGDGTRLSIL.

The chain has TRBV29-1 and TRBJ2-2; D possibly corresponds to TRBD1 (6 bases). V was cut by 6 bases and J by 3 bases, with 17 bases left in between. The CDR3 loop spans 15 amino acids. Looked up from germline, CDR1 is SQVTM and CDR2 is ANQGSEA. The CDR3 loop reads CSVADWGPDTGELFF. In DNA form, the CDR3 reads TGCAGCGTCGCCGACTGGGGGCCGGACACCGGGGAGCTGTTTTTT.

This clone was observed a single time. V usage is TRBV5-1 and J usage is TRBJ2-6; 8 bases match TRBD1. CDR1 SGHRS and CDR2 YFSETQ come from the germline V gene. Trimming cost V 1 base and J 2 bases; bases outside gene matches: 2. The CDR3 covers 16 residues. The CDR3 DNA is TGCGCCAGCAGCTTGCCGGGACAGGCTGGGGCCAACGTCCTGACTTTC. This encodes CASSLPGQAGANVLTF.

The chain employs TRBV7-3 and TRBJ2-2; D is ambiguous. V was trimmed by 5 bases and J by 4 bases, leaving 14 bases between them. The germline gives CDR1 SGHTA, CDR2 FQGTGA. CDR3 size: 15 residues. CDR3 protein: CASSPTVGSTGELFF. CDR3 coding DNA: TGTGCCAGCAGCCCCACGGTGGGCAGCACCGGGGAGCTGTTTTTT. The full variable domain, rest sourced from reference TRBV7-3 and TRBJ2-2, is GAGVSQTPSNKVTEKGKYVELRCDPISGHTALYWYRQSLGQGPEFLIYFQGTGAADDSGLPNDRFFAVRPEGSVSTLKIQRTERGDSAVYLCASSPTVGSTGELFFGEGSRLTVL.

The chain carries TRBV27 and TRBJ2-3; 16 nucleotides align to TRBD2. J lost 5 bases, V lost 5 bases, and 13 bases had no gene match. This CDR3 has 19 amino acids. Germline V gene sequence: CDR1 MNHEY, CDR2 SMNVEV (reference sequence). The CDR3 DNA reads as TGTGCCAGCAGTCCAACCGGGACTAGCGGGAGGGCCGGTGAAGATACGCAGTATTTT. Encoded protein: CASSPTGTSGRAGEDTQYF.

The V call is TRBV7-2, the J call TRBJ2-1; unclear D gene. The V and J ends lost 5 bases and 0 bases respectively, with 8 bases between them. Germline CDR1 reads SGHTA; CDR2 reads FQGNSA. This CDR3 comprises 14 residues. The CDR3 DNA sequence: TGTGCCAGCAGCCCCCCTAGCTCCTACAATGAGCAGTTCTTC. Amino acid sequence: CASSPPSSYNEQFF.

This clone was detected a few times. The genes are TRBV13 and TRBJ2-7; 9 bases are shared with TRBD1. The germline gives CDR1 PRHDT, CDR2 FYEKMQ (reference sequence). With 3 bases clipped from V and 5 bases from J, the junction kept 8 bases outside the gene matches. The CDR3 consists of 15 residues. CDR3 DNA: TGTGCCAGCAGCTTCCAAGGACAGGGGATCAACGAGCAGTACTTC. Its protein is CASSFQGQGINEQYF.

The chain couples TRBV3-1 (or the pseudogene TRBV3-2) to TRBJ2-7; 7 bases agree with TRBD2. The CDR3 consists of 14 residues. After removal of 4 bases from V and 0 bases from J, the junction contained 3 bases not matched to a gene. Germline CDR1 LGHDT, CDR2 YNNKEL (reference sequence). The CDR3 DNA reads TGTGCCAGCAGCCCCCGGGACTACTCCTACGAGCAGTACTTC. Residues: CASSPRDYSYEQYF.

The V and J genes are TRBV5-5 and TRBJ2-2; weak D call: TRBD2 (5 bases). Germline CDR1 and CDR2: SGHKS and YYEKEE (reference sequence). This CDR3 spans 15 amino acids. Trimming removed 2 bases from V and 3 bases from J, with 11 bases in between. DNA of the CDR3: TGTGCCAGCAGCTTCTGGGTGGGAGACACCGGGGAGCTGTTTTTT. It is translated as CASSFWVGDTGELFF.